The text below deals with one TCR beta chain. The antigen is unknown. This sample stems from a study of blood T cells in healthy people across ages. Whole-study findings and limits: Expanded clonotype shifts may have been confounded, as the donors had an unknown CMV status.

Germline assignment: CDR1 DFQATT and CDR2 SNEGSKA (reference sequence). Trimming took off 4 bases at V and 2 bases at J, with 12 bases between the two ends. The CDR3 covers 13 residues. For the second PCR, which ran for roughly 6 to 11 cycles, a sample-barcoded 5' primer and a J-beta primer mix were used. TCRdb recomputed calls from the 5' RACE reads with MiXCR, one row per CDR3 protein. The sample lists about 1,400,000 distinct CDR3 sequences, around 55% seen once, with over 5.5% in the top ten. The specimen sequenced was blood. The chain uses TRBV20-1 and TRBJ2-7, with D uncertain. The TCR originated in a man younger than 30 in good health. This CDR3 reads CSATSPSTYEQYF. As DNA, the CDR3 is TGCAGTGCTACATCCCCCTCCACCTACGAGCAGTACTTC.